This T cell receptor beta chain was sequenced in a study of CD8+CD57+ T cells in acquired aplastic anemia (dated by TCRdb to about 2018). Regarding the research as a whole: A mean of roughly 2.9 ug of DNA, ranging from roughly 0.2 to 27.4 ug, was extracted from sorted CD4+ and CD8+ cells. CD8+CD57+ expansion was defined as frequency above the mean frequency observed in healthy subjects.

Expansion of CD8+CD57+ cells had been shown by flow cytometry in the patients chosen for sequencing. Every patient had a diagnosis of severe acquired aplastic anemia based on International Study of Aplastic Anemia and Agranulocytosis and Camitta criteria. No therapy had been received by the patients at the time of blood sampling. In this study, sorted CD4+ and CD8+ T cells from the blood of healthy subjects and of severe aplastic anemia patients had their TCR repertoires deep-sequenced. In the USA, patient enrollment took place under clinicaltrials.gov protocols 00001620, 01623167, 00001397, 00071045, 00081523 and 00961064. Ficoll-Paque density gradient centrifugation was used to isolate peripheral blood mononuclear cells. CD4+ and CD8+ T cells were sorted by FACS or magnetic beads before DNA extraction. This clonotype has a handful of counts. Its antigen target is currently unknown. Base qualities are missing; no much larger clone stands one base away.

The study at large found these results: Although 25 to 30 CD8+ CDR3 sequences were shared by patients and controls, these sequences appeared highly expressed in patients and within the immunodominant clones of patients. Between patients and healthy controls, no significant difference in CD8+ Simpson's diversity was found (P=0.060).

CDR1 LGHDT and CDR2 YNNKEL are derived from the germline V gene (reference sequence). The cysteine opens and the phenylalanine closes a CDR3 of 13 amino acids. The entry retains the CDR3 DNA only, 39 bases that are in frame from base 1. V sheds 3 bases and J sheds 5 bases, leaving 10 bases between their ends. Profiling of TCR beta VDJ combinations and CDR3 sequences used genomic DNA as the template. TCR repertoire sequencing was run on an Illumina HiSeq 2000. The published analysis was carried out like this. TRBV/TRBJ rearrangement plots, CDR3 size and DJ length profiles, and Simpson's diversity index were used to evaluate the repertoires. The most abundant DNA sequence in the deep sequencing data was defined as the immunodominant clone. CDR3 amino acid sequences were checked for sharing between subjects and were compared against published repertoires and the VDJdb database. TCRdb applied fastp at Q25 and MiXCR to the public reads, then kept only in-frame beta chains. Rows with one shared CDR3 protein collapse into an entry with the most common genes and DNA. The V and J calls and clone size are TCRdb's, not the authors'. Here the sample has about 180,000 distinct CDR3 sequences; about 44% occur a single time. 10% to 15% of the sample lies in the top ten.

This clonotype was sampled from a human donor with aplastic anemia. The sample was sorted CD4+, CD8+, or CD8+CD57+ T cells (not recorded which) from PBMCs. The chain is made from TRBV3-1 and TRBJ1-1; TRBD1 is perhaps the D gene, given 5 matching bases. Here is the DNA: TGTGCCAGCAGCCAGGGGGTTGAGACTGAAGCTTTCTTT. Its amino acids are CASSQGVETEAFF. The entire variable domain, with the stretches around the CDR3 drawn from the reference TRBV3-1 and TRBJ1-1 proteins, is DTAVSQTPKYLVTQMGNDKSIKCEQNLGHDTMYWYKQDSKKFLKIMFSYNNKELIINETVPNRFSPKSPDKAHLNLHINSLELGDSAVYFCASSQGVETEAFFGQGTRLTVV.